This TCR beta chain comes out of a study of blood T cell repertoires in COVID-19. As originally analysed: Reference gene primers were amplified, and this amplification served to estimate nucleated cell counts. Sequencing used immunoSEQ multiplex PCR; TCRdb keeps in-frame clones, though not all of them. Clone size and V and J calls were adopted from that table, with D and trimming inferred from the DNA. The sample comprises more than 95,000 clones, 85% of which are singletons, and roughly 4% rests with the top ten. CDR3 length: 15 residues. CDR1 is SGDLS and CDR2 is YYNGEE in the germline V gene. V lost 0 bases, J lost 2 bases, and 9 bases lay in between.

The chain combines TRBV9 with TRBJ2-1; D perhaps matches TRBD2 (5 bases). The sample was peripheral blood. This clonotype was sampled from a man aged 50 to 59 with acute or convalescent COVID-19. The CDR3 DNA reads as TGTGCCAGCAGCGTAGGAGCGGCCACCTACAATGAGCAGTTCTTC. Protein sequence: CASSVGAATYNEQFF. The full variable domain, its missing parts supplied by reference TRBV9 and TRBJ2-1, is DSGVTQTPKHLITATGQRVTLRCSPRSGDLSVYWYQQSLDQGLQFLIQYYNGEERAKGNILERFSAQQFPDLHSELNLSSLELGDSALYFCASSVGAATYNEQFFGPGTRLTVL.